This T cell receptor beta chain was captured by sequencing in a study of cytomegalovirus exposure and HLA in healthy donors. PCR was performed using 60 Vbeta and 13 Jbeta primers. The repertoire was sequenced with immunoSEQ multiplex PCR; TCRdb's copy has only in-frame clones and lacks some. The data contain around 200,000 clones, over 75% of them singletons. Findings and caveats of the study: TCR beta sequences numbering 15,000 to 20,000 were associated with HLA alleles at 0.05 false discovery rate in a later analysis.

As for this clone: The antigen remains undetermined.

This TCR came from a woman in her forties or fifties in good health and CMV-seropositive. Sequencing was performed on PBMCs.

The DNA for the CDR3 is TGTGCCAGCAGTTTGGTCACAGGCCACTATGGCTACACCTTC. Residues: CASSLVTGHYGYTF. The rearrangement joins TRBV27 to TRBJ1-2; D possibly corresponds to TRBD1 (5 bases). The germline V gene encodes CDR1 MNHEY and CDR2 SMNVEV (reference sequence). The CDR3 is 14 residues long. V lost 3 bases and J 3 bases, leaving 11 bases between the germline ends.